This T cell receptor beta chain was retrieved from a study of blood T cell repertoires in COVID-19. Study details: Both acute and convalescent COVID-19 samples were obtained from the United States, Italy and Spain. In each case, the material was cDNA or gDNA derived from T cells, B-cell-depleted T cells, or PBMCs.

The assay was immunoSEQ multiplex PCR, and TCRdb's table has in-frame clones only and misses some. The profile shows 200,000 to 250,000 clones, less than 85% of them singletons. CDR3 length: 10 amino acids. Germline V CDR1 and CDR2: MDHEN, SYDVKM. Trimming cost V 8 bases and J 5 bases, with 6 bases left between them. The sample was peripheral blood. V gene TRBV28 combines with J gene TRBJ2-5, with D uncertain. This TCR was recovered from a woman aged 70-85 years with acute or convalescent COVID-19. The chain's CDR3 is CASLAETQYF. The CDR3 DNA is TGTGCCAGCTTGGCTGAGACCCAGTACTTC.